Presented here are 29 T cell receptor beta chains from one specimen sequenced in a study of blood T cells in healthy people across ages. Primers used in a second PCR of roughly 7 to 11 cycles were a sample-barcoded 5' primer and a J-beta primer mix. TCRdb called the 5' RACE reads again in MiXCR, with one record for every CDR3 protein. The sample has hundreds of thousands of distinct CDR3 sequences, roughly half seen once. The sample was blood. These receptors all come from an elderly woman in good health.

This clonotype was counted between two and nine times. The chain joins TRBV20-1 to TRBJ2-1; no clear D. The germline V and J ends were trimmed by 5 bases and 0 bases, with 14 bases remaining between them. Germline lookup yields CDR1 DFQATT and CDR2 SNEGSKA (reference sequence). CDR3 length equals 15 residues. As DNA, the CDR3 is TGCAGTGCTGCCCTCCTACATTCCTCCTACAATGAGCAGTTCTTC. The encoded protein is CSAALLHSSYNEQFF.

This chain links TRBV24-1 with TRBJ2-6, with unresolved D. Germline V gene data show CDR1 as KGHDR and CDR2 as SFDVKD. This CDR3 contains 12 residues. The V and J ends lost 12 bases and 2 bases respectively, with 7 bases between them. CDR3 nucleotides: TGTGCCGTGGAACCTGGGGCCAACGTCCTGACTTTC. Translation gives CAVEPGANVLTF.

Only a few counts were recorded for this clonotype. The chain uses TRBV4-1 and TRBJ2-3; D is unclear. This CDR3 contains 14 residues. In germline, CDR1 is MGHRA, CDR2 YSYEKL. V lost 4 bases and J 6 bases, leaving 14 bases between the germline ends. This CDR3 reads CASSPYQLSDTQYF. CDR3 nucleotides: TGCGCCAGCAGCCCTTATCAGCTTTCGGATACGCAGTATTTT.

There are a few counts of this clonotype. The rearrangement uses TRBV20-1 and TRBJ2-5, with 7 nucleotides matching TRBD2. CDR1 and CDR2 (germline): DFQATT, SNEGSKA (reference sequence). The CDR3 has 13 amino acids. The CDR3 DNA reads TGCAGCACAAAGGGGAGGGACCAAGAGACCCAGTACTTC. Protein: CSTKGRDQETQYF.

The chain employs TRBV5-1 and TRBJ2-2; 14 bases are shared with TRBD2. J lost 2 bases, V lost 4 bases, and 4 bases had no gene match. CDR3 length: 17 residues. Per the germline V gene, CDR1 is SGHRS and CDR2 is YFSETQ. CDR3 region: CASSRGLAGGNTGELFF. The CDR3 coding sequence is TGCGCCAGCAGCCGAGGACTAGCGGGGGGCAACACCGGGGAGCTGTTTTTT.

The chain joins TRBV12-3 or TRBV12-4 to TRBJ2-7; a weak D match, TRBD1 (6 bases). The CDR3 covers 14 residues. The V end was cut by 3 bases, the J end by 0 bases, with 9 bases between. The CDR3: CASSFSRGSYEQYF. The CDR3 coding sequence is TGTGCCAGCAGTTTTAGCAGGGGCTCCTACGAGCAGTACTTC.

Comments on this clonotype: A read error may explain this, as a much larger clone is one base away. This rearrangement joins TRBV25-1 to TRBJ2-1, with TRBD2 matching over 10 bases. The CDR3 runs 15 residues. CDR1 and CDR2 from the germline V gene are MGHDK and SYGVNS. The CDR3 here is CASCELSGRDNEQFF. CDR3 nucleotides: TGTGCCAGCTGTGAATTAAGCGGGAGGGACAATGAGCAGTTCTTC.

The rearrangement uses TRBV4-2 and TRBJ1-4; D may be TRBD1 (6 bases). This CDR3 is 17 amino acids long. V was shortened by 0 bases and J by 0 bases, with 11 bases between the two germline ends. Germline lookup yields CDR1 LGHNA and CDR2 YNFKEQ. The CDR3 loop reads CASSQEGTPSTNEKLFF. CDR3 bases: TGTGCCAGCAGCCAAGAGGGGACACCCTCAACTAATGAAAAACTGTTTTTT.

This sequence joins TRBV2 and TRBJ2-1; maybe TRBD1 (6 bases). The assigned J gene may be wrong: the sequence end matches TRBJ2-7 better. The CDR3 is 15 residues long. Germline CDR1 is SNHLY and CDR2 is FYNNEI. CDR3 residues: CASRRDKSSYNEQYF. As DNA, the CDR3 is TGTGCCAGCAGAAGGGACAAGAGCTCCTACAATGAGCAGTACTTC.

The chain couples TRBV5-1 to TRBJ2-3, with a weak D call TRBD1 (6 bases). Germline CDR1 and CDR2: SGHRS and YFSETQ. V lost 4 bases, J lost 2 bases, and 14 bases lay in between. This CDR3 comprises 15 residues. The CDR3 loop reads CASSVSGHNTDTQYF. In DNA, the CDR3 is TGCGCCAGCAGCGTTTCGGGACATAACACAGATACGCAGTATTTT. Based on the CDR3 plus reference TRBV5-1 and TRBJ2-3, the full variable domain is KAGVTQTPRYLIKTRGQQVTLSCSPISGHRSVSWYQQTPGQGLQFLFEYFSETQRNKGNFPGRFSGRQFSNSRSEMNVSTLELGDSALYLCASSVSGHNTDTQYFGPGTRLTVL.

The gene calls are TRBV27 and TRBJ2-7; D unclear. Germline CDR1 MNHEY, CDR2 SMNVEV (reference sequence). The CDR3 loop spans 13 amino acids. Trimming shortened V by 5 bases and J by 6 bases, and 14 bases separated the two germline ends. For the CDR3, the DNA is TGTGCCAGCAGTCTCGGAAGGGCTGGCGAGCAGTACTTC. Translation: CASSLGRAGEQYF.

To note about this clonotype: In this CDR3 the conserved last residue, phenylalanine or tryptophan, is missing, so a read error is likely. The J gene is TRBJ2-1, the V gene TRBV12-3 or TRBV12-4; 7 nucleotides align to TRBD1. J was trimmed by 0 bases and V by 6 bases; bases with no gene match: 5. The CDR3 length is 15 residues. The CDR3 nucleotides are TGTGCCAGCAGATCGACAGGGAGCTCCTACAATGAGCAGTTCTAC. Translation gives CASRSTGSSYNEQFY.

This clonotype has a count of ten or more. The chain recombines TRBV29-1 with TRBJ2-5; D unclear. Trimming removed 7 bases at V and 5 bases at J, with 14 bases between. The CDR3 is 12 amino acids. The germline V gene encodes CDR1 SQVTM and CDR2 ANQGSEA. CDR3 DNA sequence: TGCAGCGCCAAGGAAGGGTGGGAGACCCAGTACTTC. Translated: CSAKEGWETQYF.

In nucleotides, the CDR3 is TGTGCCAGCAGTTTCCGCCGGTACAGAAGAGCAGGGACCCAGTACTTC. Amino acid sequence: CASSFRRYRRAGTQYF. The chain carries TRBV27 and TRBJ2-5; unclear D gene. Germline V gene data show CDR1 as MNHEY and CDR2 as SMNVEV (reference sequence). V was trimmed by 3 bases and J by 7 bases, leaving 21 bases between them. This CDR3 is 16 amino acids long.

This clonotype was counted between two and nine times. Being one base from a much bigger clone, this may be a read error. The J gene is TRBJ2-7, the V gene TRBV27; D may be TRBD1 or TRBD2 (7 bases each). The CDR3 is 14 amino acids. Germline V gives CDR1 MNHEY, CDR2 SMNVEV (reference sequence). The V gene lost 2 bases and the J gene lost 7 bases, with 15 bases spanning the gap. CDR3 amino acids: CASSLQGGHNEQYF. CDR3 nucleotides: TGTGCCAGCAGTTTACAGGGGGGGCACAATGAGCAGTACTTC.

This rearrangement joins TRBV6-4 to TRBJ2-3, with 10 nucleotides matching TRBD2. The CDR3 covers 16 residues. The V segment lost 2 bases and the J segment 1 base; nucleotides outside the gene matches: 3. Germline V gene sequence: CDR1 MRHNA, CDR2 SNTAGT. The CDR3 loop is CASSDKSGGGTDTQYF. The CDR3 bases are TGTGCCAGCAGTGACAAGAGCGGGGGGGGCACAGATACGCAGTATTTT.

V usage is TRBV12-3 or TRBV12-4 and J usage is TRBJ1-1; TRBD1 agrees at 7 bases. The junction had 6 bases not matched to a gene; V was cut back by 10 bases and J by 4 bases. The CDR3 covers 12 residues. This CDR3 is CATQTGRTEAFF. CDR3 in DNA: TGTGCCACGCAGACAGGGCGCACTGAAGCTTTCTTT.

The chain combines TRBV12-3 or TRBV12-4 with TRBJ1-1; 9 nucleotides line up with TRBD1. Trimming at V came to 5 bases and at J to 9 bases, leaving 13 bases not matched to a gene. The CDR3 runs to 15 residues. DNA of the CDR3: TGTGCCAGCAGTATCGCAACAGGGGGCGCTTTAAAAGCTTTCTTT. It translates to CASSIATGGALKAFF.

To note about this clonotype: Given a much more abundant clone one base away, this may be a read error. This chain joins TRBV12-3 or TRBV12-4 and TRBJ1-6; possible D gene TRBD1, 5 bases. The V end was cut by 6 bases, the J end by 6 bases, with 12 bases between. This CDR3 region has 14 residues. The CDR3 DNA follows: TGTGCCAGCAGAGTACGGACACCTAATTCACCCCTCCACTTT. This gives the protein CASRVRTPNSPLHF.

The chain couples TRBV7-2 to TRBJ2-3; D call uncertain. Between the trimmed V and J ends, which lost 5 bases and 8 bases, there was a span of 23 bases. The CDR3 runs to 16 residues. Germline V gives CDR1 SGHTA, CDR2 FQGNSA. The chain's CDR3 is CASSRELAQRRGTQYF. CDR3 nucleotide sequence: TGTGCCAGCAGCAGAGAGCTTGCGCAGCGCCGAGGTACGCAGTATTTT. The full variable domain, in which reference TRBV7-2 and TRBJ2-3 provide the parts outside the CDR3, is GAGVSQSPSNKVTEKGKDVELRCDPISGHTALYWYRQSLGQGLEFLIYFQGNSAPDKSGLPSDRFSAERTGGSVSTLTIQRTQQEDSAVYLCASSRELAQRRGTQYFGPGTRLTVL.

This chain joins TRBV5-1 and TRBJ1-4, with a tentative D call TRBD1 (6 bases). There are 15 residues in the CDR3. With 1 base removed from V and 5 bases from J, the gap between germline ends came to 12 bases. Per the germline V gene, CDR1 is SGHRS and CDR2 is YFSETQ. The CDR3 sequence is CASSLLGGQNEKLFF. Here the CDR3 DNA reads TGCGCCAGCAGCTTGCTAGGGGGGCAAAATGAAAAACTGTTTTTT.

A remark on this clonotype: This may be a read error, as it is one base from a much larger clone. The chain is built from TRBV20-1 and TRBJ2-1; 7 bases map to TRBD2. CDR1 and CDR2 (germline): DFQATT, SNEGSKA (reference sequence). This CDR3 is built from 11 residues. In DNA, the CDR3 is TGCAGTGCTCCCGAGCGGGATGACCAGTTCTTC. Translating gives CSAPERDDQFF.

The chain joins TRBV6-5 to TRBJ2-3, with 13 bases fitting TRBD2. Germline loops: CDR1 MNHEY, CDR2 SVGAGI. This CDR3 spans 18 amino acids. The V gene end was trimmed by 2 bases and the J gene end by 4 bases; junction bases not matched to a gene: 9. The CDR3 loop is CASSYATLLAGGPDTQYF. The CDR3 region has the DNA TGTGCCAGCAGTTACGCGACGTTACTAGCGGGGGGGCCAGATACGCAGTATTTT.

The chain employs TRBV30 and TRBJ1-5; D unclear. The germline gives CDR1 GTSNPN, CDR2 SVGIG (reference sequence). V lost 0 bases, J lost 5 bases, and 8 bases lay in between. CDR3 size: 13 residues. CDR3 residues: CAWSVGVDQPQHF. For the CDR3, the DNA is TGTGCCTGGAGTGTCGGCGTGGATCAGCCCCAGCATTTT. Using reference TRBV30 and TRBJ1-5 for the parts outside the CDR3, the full variable domain is SQTIHQWPATLVQPVGSPLSLECTVEGTSNPNLYWYRQAAGRGLQLLFYSVGIGQISSEVPQNLSASRPQDRQFILSSKKLLLSDSGFYLCAWSVGVDQPQHFGDGTRLSIL.

Comment on this clonotype: A much larger clone differs by one base, so this may be a read error. This chain uses TRBV5-1 with TRBJ2-3, with D maybe TRBD2 (6 bases). The CDR3 is 14 residues long. V gave up 4 bases and J gave up 8 bases, with 17 bases separating them. Germline V gene data show CDR1 as SGHRS and CDR2 as YFSETQ. The CDR3 region has the DNA TGCGCCAGCAGCGTGGACTTCGGGGGAGGTACGCAGTATTTT. It is translated as CASSVDFGGGTQYF.

This clonotype appeared many times. This chain joins TRBV11-2 and TRBJ1-1, with D maybe TRBD1 (5 bases). CDR3 size: 16 residues. Trimming cost V 4 bases and J 1 base, with 16 bases left between them. Per the germline V gene, CDR1 is SGHAT and CDR2 is FQNNGV. CDR3 DNA: TGTGCCAGCAGCTCAGGGTCCCGGCGGGCGAACACTGAAGCTTTCTTT. Protein sequence: CASSSGSRRANTEAFF.

CDR3 region: CATPRYEQYF. The CDR3 DNA follows: TGCGCCACACCCCGCTACGAGCAGTACTTC. The rearrangement joins TRBV5-1 to TRBJ2-7; D gene ambiguous. The CDR3 runs to 10 residues. V shed 9 bases and J shed 3 bases, with 7 bases lying between them. Germline V CDR1 and CDR2: SGHRS, YFSETQ.

The chain couples TRBV29-1 to TRBJ2-5; 8 bases fit TRBD1. V lost 4 bases to trimming and J lost 1 base; unmatched junction nucleotides: 8. There are 15 residues in the CDR3. Germline assignment: CDR1 SQVTM and CDR2 ANQGSEA. CDR3 in DNA: TGCAGCGTTGGGAACAGGGGGTTGTCCCAAGAGACCCAGTACTTC. This gives the protein CSVGNRGLSQETQYF. Looking up the rest from reference TRBV29-1 and TRBJ2-5 gives the full variable domain: SAVISQKPSRDICQRGTSLTIQCQVDSQVTMMFWYRQQPGQSLTLIATANQGSEATYESGFVIDKFPISRPNLTFSTLTVSNMSPEDSSIYLCSVGNRGLSQETQYFGPGTRLLVL.

Ten or more counts support this clonotype. This chain uses TRBV24-1 with TRBJ2-1; D is possibly TRBD1 (5 bases). This CDR3 spans 16 amino acids. The V end lost 4 bases, the J end lost 5 bases, and 17 bases lay between the germline ends. Per the germline V gene, CDR1 is KGHDR and CDR2 is SFDVKD. DNA of the CDR3: TGTGCCACCAGTGACCCCTCCCTACCCAGGGACAATGAGCAGTTCTTC. Translation: CATSDPSLPRDNEQFF.